One and the same sample provided the 30 T cell receptor beta chains below, sequenced in a study of identifying expanded T cells in peripheral blood. TCRdb keeps only in-frame clones here, not all; method: immunoSEQ multiplex PCR. Of 75,000 to 100,000 clones in the sample, 70% to 90% were seen once. Material: blood. The receptors originated from a person aged 18 to 75 in good health.

This clone was seen a handful of times. The rearrangement uses TRBV5-8 and TRBJ1-5; D remains ambiguous. The CDR3 sequence is 13 residues long. The germline CDR1 and CDR2 sequences are SGHTS and YDEGEE. Trimming removed 6 bases from V and 1 base from J, with 8 bases in between. In nucleotides, the CDR3 is TGTGCCAGCACACGGACCAGCAATCAGCCCCAGCATTTT. Protein: CASTRTSNQPQHF.

The V call is TRBV10-3, the J call TRBJ1-4; 7 bases agree with TRBD1. CDR1 is ENHRY and CDR2 is SYGVKD in the germline V gene. This CDR3 has 16 residues. Trimming cost V 6 bases and J 4 bases; bases outside gene matches: 11. This chain's CDR3 is CAISSPDRDLNEKLFF. CDR3 DNA: TGTGCCATCAGCTCCCCCGACAGGGACCTTAATGAAAAACTGTTTTTT.

The gene calls are TRBV7-7 and TRBJ2-2; 12 bases fit TRBD2. Germline CDR1 and CDR2: SSHAT and FNYEAQ (reference sequence). The junction had 12 bases not matched to a gene; V was cut back by 3 bases and J by 1 base. The CDR3 length is 20 residues. The CDR3 DNA follows: TGTGCCAGCAGCTTCGCGAGAGGACTAGCGGGAATCGGGAACACCGGGGAGCTGTTTTTT. Translation: CASSFARGLAGIGNTGELFF.

The genes are TRBV6-5 and TRBJ2-1; 9 nucleotides match TRBD2. The CDR3 has 14 amino acids. The germline V gene has CDR1 MNHEY and CDR2 SVGAGI. The J segment lost 8 bases and the V segment lost 6 bases, leaving 8 bases of the junction unmatched. The CDR3 DNA sequence: TGTGCCAGCAGCGGGGCTAGCGGGAACGATGAGCAGTTCTTC. Translation gives CASSGASGNDEQFF.

The chain joins TRBV5-1 to TRBJ2-7; 9 positions agree with TRBD1. V shed 5 bases, J shed 5 bases, and the junction held 8 bases outside the gene matches. The CDR3 has 14 residues. Germline V CDR1 and CDR2: SGHRS, YFSETQ. DNA of the CDR3: TGCGCCAGCAGACCGGGGACAGGGTTGGACGAGCAGTACTTC. Its translation is CASRPGTGLDEQYF.

The chain has TRBV6-5 and TRBJ1-2; TRBD1 agrees at 12 bases. The V and J ends lost 2 bases and 4 bases, in that order; junction bases with no gene match: 5. Germline V CDR1 and CDR2: MNHEY, SVGAGI. The CDR3 covers 16 residues. CDR3 coding DNA: TGTGCCAGCAGTTACGCCGGGACAGGGGGCTTCTATGGCTACACCTTC. It translates to CASSYAGTGGFYGYTF.

The V gene is TRBV2, the J gene TRBJ2-1; 7 nucleotides line up with TRBD2. With V trimmed by 10 bases and J by 4 bases, 7 bases remained unmatched. Germline CDR1 and CDR2: SNHLY and FYNNEI. The CDR3 consists of 13 residues. CDR3 loop: CATKGLGYNEQFF. For the CDR3, the DNA is TGTGCCACCAAAGGACTAGGGTACAATGAGCAGTTCTTC.

This sequence joins TRBV7-2 and TRBJ2-5; TRBD2 agrees at 8 bases. CDR1 and CDR2 (germline): SGHTA, FQGNSA. CDR3 length: 14 residues. J was trimmed by 4 bases and V by 6 bases; bases with no gene match: 7. CDR3: CASRKSGGGETQYF. CDR3 in DNA: TGTGCCAGCAGGAAAAGCGGGGGAGGAGAGACCCAGTACTTC. The entire variable domain, with the rest obtained from reference TRBV7-2 and TRBJ2-5, is as follows: GAGVSQSPSNKVTEKGKDVELRCDPISGHTALYWYRQSLGQGLEFLIYFQGNSAPDKSGLPSDRFSAERTGGSVSTLTIQRTQQEDSAVYLCASRKSGGGETQYFGPGTRLLVL.

The chain employs TRBV9 and TRBJ2-2; D is unclear. CDR1 is SGDLS, CDR2 YYNGEE, per germline. This CDR3 has 12 residues. V lost 1 base to trimming and J lost 7 bases, with 5 bases between them. The CDR3 nucleotides are TGTGCCAGCAGCGTATGGGGCGGGGAGCTGTTTTTT. Protein: CASSVWGGELFF.

The chain couples TRBV19 to TRBJ2-1, with a possible D match to TRBD1 (5 bases). The V gene's germline CDR1 is LNHDA and CDR2 SQIVND (reference sequence). The CDR3 extends over 14 amino acids. V gave up 4 bases and J gave up 4 bases, with 11 bases separating them. The CDR3: CASSTVSGYNEQFF. The DNA for the CDR3 is TGTGCCAGTAGTACAGTTTCAGGGTACAATGAGCAGTTCTTC.

This chain links TRBV18 with TRBJ2-5; D is perhaps TRBD2 (6 bases). Germline V gene lookup returns CDR1 KGHSH and CDR2 LQKENI. Trimming removed 2 bases at V and 6 bases at J, with 10 bases between. The CDR3 sequence is 13 residues long. The chain's CDR3 is CASSPSGVQTQYF. In nucleotides, the CDR3 is TGTGCCAGCTCACCATCGGGGGTGCAGACCCAGTACTTC.

Of note for this clone: The sample has other DNA sequences that encode this CDR3 too. The chain combines TRBV18 with TRBJ1-1; D unclear. This CDR3 has 12 amino acids. CDR1 and CDR2 from the germline V gene are KGHSH and LQKENI. Trimming took off 3 bases at V and 6 bases at J, with 8 bases between the two ends. The CDR3 sequence is CASSPGRAEAFF. The CDR3 DNA is TGTGCCAGCTCACCGGGCCGGGCTGAAGCTTTCTTT.

This clone was observed once. This chain connects TRBV9 to TRBJ1-2, with 8 bases fitting TRBD1. This CDR3 is 14 amino acids long. V was clipped by 2 bases and J by 4 bases; unmatched bases: 4. Germline V gene sequence: CDR1 SGDLS, CDR2 YYNGEE. The CDR3 region is CASSVGQGLYGYTF. The CDR3 nucleotides read TGTGCCAGCAGCGTCGGACAGGGCCTCTATGGCTACACCTTC.

CDR3 in amino acids: CASSRAGMGTRGEQYF. CDR3 nucleotides: TGTGCCAGCAGTCGAGCGGGCATGGGGACCCGTGGCGAGCAGTACTTC. The chain is built from TRBV5-4 and TRBJ2-7; TRBD2 is a possible D gene (6 bases). V was pared by 5 bases and J by 6 bases, with 24 bases between. The CDR3 covers 16 residues. In germline, CDR1 is SGHNT, CDR2 YYREEE (reference sequence).

This chain uses TRBV18 with TRBJ2-7, with 8 bases that match TRBD2. The J call is uncertain, as TRBJ2-5 better fits the DNA end. Germline lookup yields CDR1 KGHSH and CDR2 LQKENI. The CDR3 contains 18 residues. The CDR3 protein is CASSPAGGAGGHQETQYF. The CDR3 nucleotides are TGTGCCAGCTCACCTGCTGGGGGCGCGGGGGGCCACCAAGAGACCCAGTACTTC.

This chain uses TRBV25-1 with TRBJ1-1; D uncertain. Trimming cost V 0 bases and J 6 bases, with 8 bases left between them. The CDR3 runs to 13 residues. CDR1 is MGHDK and CDR2 is SYGVNS in the germline V gene. DNA for the CDR3: TGTGCCAGCAGTGAATATGAGCTGCCTGAAGCTTTCTTT. As protein: CASSEYELPEAFF. Full variable domain (remainder filled in from reference TRBV25-1 and TRBJ1-1): EADIYQTPRYLVIGTGKKITLECSQTMGHDKMYWYQQDPGMELHLIHYSYGVNSTEKGDLSSESTVSRIRTEHFPLTLESARPSHTSQYLCASSEYELPEAFFGQGTRLTVV.

V gene TRBV6-1 combines with J gene TRBJ1-2; TRBD1 matches at 7 bases. The CDR3 is 13 amino acids. Trimming at V came to 8 bases and at J to 8 bases, leaving 11 bases not matched to a gene. Per the germline V gene, CDR1 is MNHNS and CDR2 is SASEGT. CDR3 coding DNA: TGTGCCAGCGAAAGGGGACAGCCCGAAGGCTACACCTTC. Its translation is CASERGQPEGYTF.

The V call is TRBV6-4, the J call TRBJ1-3; 10 nucleotides match TRBD1. The germline V gene has CDR1 MRHNA and CDR2 SNTAGT. Trimming removed 0 bases from V and 6 bases from J; junction bases left unmatched: 5. The CDR3 has 16 amino acids. The CDR3 sequence: CASSDSRTGGKNTIYF. The CDR3 region has the DNA TGTGCCAGCAGTGACTCGAGGACAGGGGGGAAAAACACCATATATTTT.

The V call is TRBV9, the J call TRBJ1-5; the match to TRBD1 covers 9 bases. The V gene's germline CDR1 is SGDLS and CDR2 YYNGEE. This CDR3 spans 15 amino acids. Trimming at V came to 2 bases and at J to 6 bases, leaving 6 bases not matched to a gene. The DNA of the CDR3 is TGTGCCAGCAGCGTCGGGACAGGGTCGGGTCAGCCCCAGCATTTT. Translated, it gives CASSVGTGSGQPQHF.

The gene calls are TRBV12-5 and TRBJ2-3; D is unclear. The CDR3 totals 13 residues. The germline V gene encodes CDR1 LGHNT and CDR2 FRNRAP. Trimming left V 4 bases short and J 2 bases short, with 7 bases between. The CDR3 sequence: CASGSGDTDTQYF. The DNA for the CDR3 is TGTGCTAGTGGTTCTGGGGACACAGATACGCAGTATTTT.

This chain connects TRBV5-1 to TRBJ2-5; D not resolved. The germline V and J ends were trimmed by 2 bases and 0 bases, with 5 bases remaining between them. The CDR3 runs to 13 residues. Germline assignment: CDR1 SGHRS and CDR2 YFSETQ. CDR3 coding DNA: TGCGCCAGCAGCTTAGCGAACCAAGAGACCCAGTACTTC. It encodes CASSLANQETQYF.

The rearrangement links TRBV5-1 to TRBJ2-3; the match to TRBD2 covers 16 bases. This CDR3 region has 21 residues. V lost 4 bases to trimming and J lost 8 bases; unmatched junction nucleotides: 22. Germline V gene data show CDR1 as SGHRS and CDR2 as YFSETQ. CDR3 protein: CASSVNHPGLAGGPRLGTQYF. CDR3 nucleotide sequence: TGCGCCAGCAGCGTGAACCACCCGGGACTAGCGGGGGGGCCTCGGTTGGGTACGCAGTATTTT. The whole variable domain, remainder taken from reference TRBV5-1 and TRBJ2-3, is KAGVTQTPRYLIKTRGQQVTLSCSPISGHRSVSWYQQTPGQGLQFLFEYFSETQRNKGNFPGRFSGRQFSNSRSEMNVSTLELGDSALYLCASSVNHPGLAGGPRLGTQYFGPGTRLTVL.

The chain links TRBV13 to TRBJ1-1; D may be TRBD1 (5 bases). CDR1 and CDR2 (germline): PRHDT, FYEKMQ (reference sequence). Trimming pared 5 bases from V and 2 bases from J, leaving 15 bases between. The CDR3 totals 15 residues. The CDR3 bases are TGTGCCAGCAGCCTAGCCCCCCAGGGCAACACTGAAGCTTTCTTT. Residues: CASSLAPQGNTEAFF.

The chain employs TRBV6-5 and TRBJ2-1; perhaps TRBD2 as D (5 bases). The CDR3 is 14 residues long. Germline-derived CDR1 and CDR2 are MNHEY and SVGAGI. Trimming pared 10 bases from V and 3 bases from J, leaving 16 bases between. CDR3 in DNA: TGTGCCACCCAAAAGAGGGTTGACTACAATGAGCAGTTCTTC. Translating gives CATQKRVDYNEQFF.

The V and J genes are TRBV5-4 and TRBJ2-1, with 8 nucleotides matching TRBD2. This CDR3 has 14 residues. The V gene's germline CDR1 is SGHNT and CDR2 YYREEE (reference sequence). The V and J ends lost 3 bases and 2 bases, in that order; junction bases with no gene match: 1. CDR3 bases: TGTGCCAGCAGCTCGACTAGCGCCTACAATGAGCAGTTCTTC. The encoded protein is CASSSTSAYNEQFF.

The chain links TRBV18 to TRBJ2-5; TRBD2 is a possible D gene (6 bases). V gave up 6 bases and J gave up 3 bases, with 14 bases separating them. Germline V CDR1 and CDR2: KGHSH, LQKENI. The CDR3 has 14 residues. The CDR3, as DNA: TGTGCCAGCTCTCCAACTAGCACAAAAGAGACCCAGTACTTC. Amino acid sequence: CASSPTSTKETQYF.

The J gene is TRBJ2-7, the V gene TRBV29-1; maybe TRBD2 (7 bases). Germline lookup yields CDR1 SQVTM and CDR2 ANQGSEA. This CDR3 is built from 13 residues. Trimming pared 7 bases from V and 1 base from J, leaving 14 bases between. The CDR3 loop reads CSAGEGGSYEQYF. For the CDR3, the DNA is TGCAGCGCAGGGGAGGGGGGATCCTACGAGCAGTACTTC.

The chain uses TRBV6-5 and TRBJ1-5; 8 positions agree with TRBD1. This CDR3 is built from 13 residues. V lost 7 bases and J lost 6; bases outside the gene matches: 5. CDR1 and CDR2 (germline): MNHEY, SVGAGI. The DNA for the CDR3 is TGTGCCAGCATCGGACAGGGTGCTCAGCCCCAGCATTTT. This gives the protein CASIGQGAQPQHF.

The chain links TRBV6-5 to TRBJ2-7; no clear D. Trimming stripped 8 bases from V and 0 bases from J, with 8 bases between. From germline, CDR1 is MNHEY and CDR2 SVGAGI. The CDR3 loop spans 12 amino acids. The CDR3 bases are TGTGCCAGCTCCCCGAGCTCCTACGAGCAGTACTTC. Its protein is CASSPSSYEQYF.

The rearrangement joins TRBV2 to TRBJ1-2, with a possible D match to TRBD1 (6 bases). V was pared by 8 bases and J by 8 bases, with 18 bases between. This CDR3 contains 13 residues. CDR1 is SNHLY, CDR2 FYNNEI, per germline. CDR3 loop: CASDPETGSGYTF. Here the CDR3 DNA reads TGTGCCAGCGATCCCGAAACAGGGTCAGGCTACACCTTC.